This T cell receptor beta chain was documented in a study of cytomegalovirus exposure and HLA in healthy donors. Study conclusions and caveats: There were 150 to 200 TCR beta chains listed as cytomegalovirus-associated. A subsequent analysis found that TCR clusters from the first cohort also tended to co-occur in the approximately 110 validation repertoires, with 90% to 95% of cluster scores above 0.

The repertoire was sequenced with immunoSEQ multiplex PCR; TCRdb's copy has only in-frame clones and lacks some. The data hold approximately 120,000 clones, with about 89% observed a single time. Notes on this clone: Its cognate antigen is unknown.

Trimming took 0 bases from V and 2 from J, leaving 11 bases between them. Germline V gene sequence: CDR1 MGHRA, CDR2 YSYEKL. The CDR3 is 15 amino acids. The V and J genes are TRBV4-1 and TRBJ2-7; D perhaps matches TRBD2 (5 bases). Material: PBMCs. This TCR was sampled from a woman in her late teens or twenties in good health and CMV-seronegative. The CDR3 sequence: CASSQDFGDPYEQYF. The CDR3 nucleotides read TGCGCCAGCAGCCAAGATTTCGGGGATCCCTACGAGCAGTACTTC.